These 27 T cell receptor beta chains were all obtained from the same sample, sequenced in a study of cytomegalovirus exposure and HLA in healthy donors. PCR used 60 Vbeta primers and 13 Jbeta primers. Method: immunoSEQ multiplex PCR; TCRdb's copy keeps in-frame clones and lacks some. Among some 100,000 clones listed, around 77% were seen once. The sample taken for sequencing was PBMCs. The receptors derive from a man in his forties or fifties in good health and CMV-seropositive.

This clone was detected a few times. This chain connects TRBV5-6 to TRBJ1-2; 8 positions agree with TRBD1. CDR1 is SGHDT and CDR2 is YYEEEE in the germline V gene. This CDR3 is 15 amino acids long. The V and J ends lost 7 bases and 5 bases, in that order; junction bases with no gene match: 13. The DNA of the CDR3 is TGTGCCAGCGCAAGCTTACGCAGGGGGCATTATGGCTACACCTTC. Translated: CASASLRRGHYGYTF.

The chain is built from TRBV11-2 and TRBJ2-2; 9 positions match TRBD2. Germline V gene data show CDR1 as SGHAT and CDR2 as FQNNGV. The CDR3 covers 15 residues. The V and J ends lost 6 bases and 3 bases, in that order; junction bases with no gene match: 5. The CDR3 DNA sequence: TGTGCCAGCAGTTCGACTAGCGGTGACACCGGGGAGCTGTTTTTT. Its protein is CASSSTSGDTGELFF.

This sequence joins TRBV6-5 and TRBJ1-4; D gene unclear. This CDR3 is 11 amino acids long. Germline CDR1 MNHEY, CDR2 SVGAGI. V shed 6 bases and J shed 5 bases, with 4 bases lying between them. CDR3 region: CASSKNEKLFF. The CDR3, as DNA: TGTGCCAGCAGCAAAAATGAAAAACTGTTTTTT.

The chain recombines TRBV5-1 with TRBJ1-1; 7 bases fit TRBD1. The CDR3 runs 16 residues. V dropped 0 bases and J dropped 0; count of bases not matched to a gene: 5. Germline lookup yields CDR1 SGHRS and CDR2 YFSETQ. The CDR3 reads CASSLETGAMNTEAFF. Here the CDR3 DNA reads TGCGCCAGCAGCTTGGAAACAGGGGCGATGAACACTGAAGCTTTCTTT.

The V and J genes are TRBV15 and TRBJ2-7; 8 positions match TRBD1. The germline V gene encodes CDR1 LNHNV and CDR2 YYDKDF (reference sequence). The CDR3 sequence is 13 residues long. Unmatched junction bases numbered 6, after V lost 5 bases and J lost 6 bases. CDR3 nucleotide sequence: TGTGCCACCAGCGAGCTTCAGGGGGCCGAGCAGTACTTC. This encodes CATSELQGAEQYF.

This clone was seen once. The V call is TRBV11-1, the J call TRBJ2-1; perhaps TRBD1 as D (6 bases). The V gene's germline CDR1 is SGHAT and CDR2 FQDESV (reference sequence). The CDR3 runs to 16 residues. Deletions cut 6 bases from V and 0 bases from J, with 15 bases between. The CDR3 reads CASRPPGQSSYNEQFF. DNA of the CDR3: TGTGCCAGCAGACCCCCGGGACAAAGCTCCTACAATGAGCAGTTCTTC.

The chain joins TRBV6-1 to TRBJ2-7, with TRBD2 as a possible D gene (9 bases). CDR3 size: 14 residues. V lost 6 bases and J lost 6, with 18 bases in between. Germline values: CDR1 MNHNS, CDR2 SASEGT. Written as DNA, the CDR3 is TGTGCCAGCAGGGCGGGGGGGACAGGTGGCGAGCAGTACTTC. This sequence encodes CASRAGGTGGEQYF.

This chain joins TRBV2 and TRBJ2-6; no clear D gene. Trimming shortened V by 9 bases and J by 0 bases, and 9 bases separated the two germline ends. The germline V gene has CDR1 SNHLY and CDR2 FYNNEI. There are 14 residues in the CDR3. CDR3 coding DNA: TGTGCCAGAAGCGCCACCTCTGGGGCCAACGTCCTGACTTTC. Protein: CARSATSGANVLTF.

Details on this clone: At one of its ends the junction is not consistent with the germline gene, which may arise from a read error. The chain links TRBV7-9 to TRBJ1-2, with unresolved D. This CDR3 comprises 14 residues. The V gene's germline CDR1 is SEHNR and CDR2 FQNEAQ (reference sequence). This chain's CDR3 is CSSSLEAGLYGYTF. DNA of the CDR3: TGTTCCAGCAGCTTAGAGGCTGGGCTCTATGGCTACACCTTC.

This clone appeared a few times. V and J are TRBV5-1 and TRBJ2-3; perhaps TRBD2 as D (6 bases). This CDR3 region has 14 residues. The germline CDR1 and CDR2 sequences are SGHRS and YFSETQ. V was pared by 3 bases and J by 6 bases, with 14 bases between. The CDR3 loop is CASSWGVLADTQYF. The CDR3 nucleotides read TGCGCCAGCAGCTGGGGAGTCCTAGCGGATACGCAGTATTTT.

The chain couples TRBV6-6 to TRBJ2-1; 13 bases fit TRBD2. The CDR3 has 16 residues. Trimming removed 4 bases from V and 10 bases from J; junction bases left unmatched: 10. In germline, CDR1 is MNHNY, CDR2 SVGAGI (reference sequence). The CDR3 is CASSFLSTSGRPEQFF. The CDR3 DNA reads TGTGCCAGCAGTTTCCTGTCGACTAGCGGGAGGCCCGAGCAGTTCTTC.

About this clone itself: Other nucleotide sequences in the sample specify the same CDR3. The chain is built from TRBV5-6 and TRBJ2-5; 11 bases match TRBD1. Germline CDR1 reads SGHDT; CDR2 reads YYEEEE. CDR3 length: 16 amino acids. V was clipped by 4 bases and J by 5 bases; unmatched bases: 10. CDR3 nucleotides: TGTGCCAGCAGCCGCAATACCGGGACAGGGGGGGAGACCCAGTACTTC. Amino acids: CASSRNTGTGGETQYF.

The V call is TRBV5-1, the J call TRBJ2-1; no reliable D call. V lost 4 bases and J lost 5, with 19 bases in between. The CDR3 contains 16 residues. From germline, CDR1 is SGHRS and CDR2 YFSETQ. The CDR3 region is CASSLGSNQVNNEQFF. CDR3 nucleotide sequence: TGCGCCAGCAGCCTTGGGTCTAACCAGGTAAACAATGAGCAGTTCTTC.

The rearrangement uses TRBV21-1 and TRBJ1-6; no DNA check was done on the table's D call, TRBD1. TRBV21-1 is flagged as a pseudogene. CDR3 length: 15 amino acids. CDR3 sequence (DNA): TGTGCCAGCAGCAAATGGAACAGGGGGGATTCACCCCTCCACTTT. Protein: CASSKWNRGDSPLHF.

The genes are TRBV6-1 and TRBJ2-3, with unresolved D. CDR1 and CDR2 (germline): MNHNS, SASEGT. The CDR3 contains 13 residues. The V and J ends lost 4 bases and 4 bases respectively, with 9 bases between them. Here the CDR3 reads CASSGRVADTQYF. CDR3 nucleotides: TGTGCCAGCAGTGGACGGGTCGCAGATACGCAGTATTTT.

V and J are TRBV7-6 and TRBJ2-3; D call uncertain. Per the germline V gene, CDR1 is SGHVS and CDR2 is FNYEAQ. V was pared by 1 base and J by 4 bases, with 9 bases between. CDR3 length: 14 residues. The CDR3 here is CASSLVHYPDTQYF. CDR3 DNA sequence: TGTGCCAGCAGCTTAGTACATTACCCAGATACGCAGTATTTT.

This chain connects TRBV18 to TRBJ1-4; D is unresolved. V gave up 6 bases and J gave up 5 bases, with 13 bases separating them. Germline V CDR1 and CDR2: KGHSH, LQKENI. The CDR3 is made up of 14 amino acids. Written as DNA, the CDR3 is TGTGCCAGCTCTCCGACGGGAAGCAATGAAAAACTGTTTTTT. This encodes CASSPTGSNEKLFF.

V and J are TRBV5-1 and TRBJ2-5, with D perhaps TRBD2 (5 bases). The tail of the sequence fits TRBJ2-7 better, so the J call may be wrong. Germline V gene sequence: CDR1 SGHRS, CDR2 YFSETQ. The CDR3 extends over 13 amino acids. The chain's CDR3 is CASSLGREYEQYF. The CDR3 nucleotides are TGCGCCAGCAGCTTGGGACGGGAATACGAGCAGTACTTC.

The chain uses TRBV7-9 and TRBJ2-1, with TRBD2 matching over 9 bases. Germline CDR1 is SEHNR and CDR2 is FQNEAQ (reference sequence). V was clipped by 10 bases and J by 0 bases; unmatched bases: 10. There are 16 residues in the CDR3. The DNA for the CDR3 is TGTGCCACCCTCAACCTTAGCGGGAGCTCCTACAATGAGCAGTTCTTC. Residues: CATLNLSGSSYNEQFF. Variable domain in full (rest from reference TRBV7-9 and TRBJ2-1): DTGVSQNPRHKITKRGQNVTFRCDPISEHNRLYWYRQTLGQGPEFLTYFQNEAQLEKSRLLSDRFSAERPKGSFSTLEIQRTEQGDSAMYLCATLNLSGSSYNEQFFGPGTRLTVL.

This clone has more than one count but fewer than ten. The gene calls are TRBV19 and TRBJ1-2; tentative D call: TRBD1 (6 bases). The CDR3 length is 16 residues. Germline V gene lookup returns CDR1 LNHDA and CDR2 SQIVND (reference sequence). V was shortened by 5 bases and J by 4 bases, with 20 bases between the two germline ends. CDR3 amino acids: CASSLSTGRAVYGYTF. CDR3 DNA: TGTGCCAGTAGTCTCTCGACAGGCCGGGCCGTCTATGGCTACACCTTC.

This chain joins TRBV28 and TRBJ1-2; the match to TRBD1 covers 7 bases. J was trimmed by 2 bases and V by 5 bases; bases with no gene match: 8. Germline V gene data show CDR1 as MDHEN and CDR2 as SYDVKM. The CDR3 runs to 15 residues. DNA of the CDR3: TGTGCCAGCAGTCCCTCGGACAGGCGAAACTATGGCTACACCTTC. It translates to CASSPSDRRNYGYTF.

J is TRBJ2-1 and V is TRBV11-3; 10 bases are shared with TRBD1. CDR1 SGHNT and CDR2 YENEEA come from the germline V gene. The CDR3 totals 17 residues. V dropped 1 base and J dropped 7; count of bases not matched to a gene: 10. Here the CDR3 reads CASSLGKTGGAGNEQFF. The CDR3 DNA is TGTGCCAGCAGCTTAGGAAAGACAGGGGGCGCGGGGAATGAGCAGTTCTTC.

The rearrangement uses TRBV28 and TRBJ2-7; D is perhaps TRBD2 (5 bases). V lost 2 bases, J lost 5 bases, and 16 bases lay in between. The germline CDR1 and CDR2 sequences are MDHEN and SYDVKM. This CDR3 spans 15 amino acids. The CDR3 coding sequence is TGTGCCAGCAGTTTAGGAGGACTCCGCTCAGACGAGCAGTACTTC. This sequence encodes CASSLGGLRSDEQYF.

The chain combines TRBV5-5 with TRBJ2-4, with D tentatively TRBD1 (6 bases). V lost 4 bases, J lost 5 bases, and 13 bases lay in between. CDR1 is SGHKS and CDR2 is YYEKEE in the germline V gene (reference sequence). CDR3 length equals 14 residues. CDR3: CASSPTGIENIQYF. The CDR3 coding sequence is TGTGCCAGCAGCCCGACAGGAATAGAAAACATTCAGTACTTC.

The J gene is TRBJ2-1, the V gene TRBV7-9, with 10 bases that match TRBD2. The ends lost 4 bases at V and 0 bases at J; junction bases unmatched: 9. The CDR3 has 18 amino acids. CDR1 is SEHNR and CDR2 is FQNEAQ in the germline V gene (reference sequence). The CDR3 DNA follows: TGTGCCAGCAGCTCTACTCTAGCGGGAGACCACTCCTACAATGAGCAGTTCTTC. Protein sequence: CASSSTLAGDHSYNEQFF.

This chain joins TRBV7-9 and TRBJ2-1; 15 nucleotides line up with TRBD2. The CDR3 is 15 amino acids. Germline loops: CDR1 SEHNR, CDR2 FQNEAQ (reference sequence). J gave up 10 bases and V 5 bases, and 6 bases lay outside the gene matches. The CDR3 sequence: CASSPMGTSGGEQFF. Written as DNA, the CDR3 is TGTGCCAGCAGCCCGATGGGGACTAGCGGGGGGGAGCAGTTCTTC.

V usage is TRBV7-2 and J usage is TRBJ2-6; TRBD2 might be the D (5 bases). The V end lost 6 bases, the J end lost 2 bases, and 8 bases lay between the germline ends. Germline V lookup: CDR1 SGHTA, CDR2 FQGNSA. This CDR3 has 14 amino acids. The CDR3 DNA follows: TGTGCCAGCAGACGAGGGCCTGGGGCCAACGTCCTGACTTTC. This encodes CASRRGPGANVLTF.